The 29 T cell receptor beta chains in this list originate from one sample, sequenced in a study of blood T cell repertoires in COVID-19 (TCRdb year 2020). Receptor libraries were prepared by the immunoSEQ multiplex PCR assay. As stored in TCRdb, this immuneACCESS dataset retains in-frame rearrangements with V and J assigned. A fraction of the clones does not appear; measured against another copy, unresolved V genes explain less than half of the discrepancy, and the remainder lacks a known reason. The sample data list some 240,000 clones, and 82% of these were observed just once. Of the sample, approximately 5% is held by the ten largest clones. The sequencing input was peripheral blood. Source of these receptors: a woman in her 70s with COVID-19, enrolled during active disease.

The V gene is TRBV5-4, the J gene TRBJ2-7, with TRBD2 as a possible D gene (6 bases). Germline V gene sequence: CDR1 SGHNT, CDR2 YYREEE (reference sequence). The CDR3 totals 14 residues. The V and J ends lost 4 bases and 1 base respectively, with 12 bases between them. This CDR3 reads CASSRDSLSYEQYF. The CDR3 nucleotides read TGTGCCAGCAGCCGGGACTCCCTTTCCTACGAGCAGTACTTC.

The V and J genes are TRBV24-1 and TRBJ2-3, with a weak D call TRBD2 (6 bases). The CDR3 spans 16 residues. In germline, CDR1 is KGHDR, CDR2 SFDVKD. V lost 2 bases to trimming and J lost 3 bases, with 14 bases between them. The CDR3 nucleotides read TGTGCCACCAGTGATTACTTCGGGAGAGGGACAGATACGCAGTATTTT. Translation: CATSDYFGRGTDTQYF.

This chain joins TRBV3-1 (or the pseudogene TRBV3-2) and TRBJ2-7; possibly TRBD2 for D (5 bases). The CDR3 extends over 14 amino acids. V shed 2 bases and J shed 6 bases, with 14 bases lying between them. Germline values: CDR1 LGHDT, CDR2 YNNKEL (reference sequence). The CDR3 spells CASSQSLQRGEQYF. The CDR3 coding sequence is TGTGCCAGCAGCCAAAGCCTCCAACGGGGCGAGCAGTACTTC.

V usage is TRBV3-1 (or the pseudogene TRBV3-2) and J usage is TRBJ1-1; unclear D gene. V was cut by 4 bases and J by 1 base, with 7 bases left in between. The CDR3 runs to 13 residues. Germline V gene sequence: CDR1 LGHDT, CDR2 YNNKEL (reference sequence). In DNA form, the CDR3 reads TGTGCCAGCAGCCCGGACTGGAACACTGAAGCTTTCTTT. The encoded protein is CASSPDWNTEAFF.

This chain joins TRBV28 and TRBJ1-2; D ambiguous. Germline loops: CDR1 MDHEN, CDR2 SYDVKM. This CDR3 has 13 amino acids. The V gene lost 2 bases and the J gene lost 10 bases, with 14 bases spanning the gap. CDR3 sequence (DNA): TGTGCCAGCAGTTTAGCAGTCATCTCATTCTACACCTTC. This encodes CASSLAVISFYTF.

The rearrangement links TRBV5-1 to TRBJ1-5, with D possibly TRBD1 on 6 matching bases. Trimming stripped 0 bases from V and 6 bases from J, with 10 bases between. CDR1 and CDR2 (germline): SGHRS, YFSETQ. This CDR3 region has 14 residues. The CDR3 DNA reads as TGCGCCAGCAGCTTGGAGGGGGGGACTCAGCCCCAGCATTTT. Translated, it gives CASSLEGGTQPQHF.

This chain uses TRBV10-3 with TRBJ2-1, with 9 positions matching TRBD2. Losses at the gene ends were 0 bases for V and 10 bases for J; bases not matched to a gene: 7. This CDR3 contains 15 residues. In germline, CDR1 is ENHRY, CDR2 SYGVKD. CDR3 sequence reads: CAISESNLAGQEQFF. The CDR3 DNA reads as TGTGCCATCAGTGAGTCGAATCTAGCGGGACAGGAGCAGTTCTTC.

The rearrangement links TRBV5-6 to TRBJ1-1; D is ambiguous. CDR1 is SGHDT and CDR2 is YYEEEE in the germline V gene. The CDR3 is 18 residues long. Trimming left V 1 base short and J 0 bases short, with 19 bases between. The CDR3 DNA follows: TGTGCCAGCAGCTTGAGGAGGGCTCTCAGCCGAATGAACACTGAAGCTTTCTTT. This gives the protein CASSLRRALSRMNTEAFF. The full variable domain, with the rest looked up from reference TRBV5-6 and TRBJ1-1, is DAGVTQSPTHLIKTRGQQVTLRCSPKSGHDTVSWYQQALGQGPQFIFQYYEEEERQRGNFPDRFSGHQFPNYSSELNVNALLLGDSALYLCASSLRRALSRMNTEAFFGQGTRLTVV.

The rearrangement joins TRBV6-5 to TRBJ1-5; 7 bases agree with TRBD1. V shed 7 bases, J shed 1 base, and the junction held 7 bases outside the gene matches. The V gene's germline CDR1 is MNHEY and CDR2 SVGAGI. The CDR3 is 15 amino acids. CDR3 loop: CASKAGTASNQPQHF. Written as DNA, the CDR3 is TGTGCCAGCAAGGCCGGGACAGCAAGCAATCAGCCCCAGCATTTT.

This chain joins TRBV28 and TRBJ1-6; 7 nucleotides line up with TRBD1. Germline CDR1 reads MDHEN; CDR2 reads SYDVKM. J lost 6 bases, V lost 11 bases, and 10 bases had no gene match. The CDR3 is 14 amino acids. The CDR3 loop reads CAVKGAMTNSPLHF. The DNA for the CDR3 is TGTGCCGTCAAGGGGGCTATGACTAATTCACCCCTCCACTTT.

The V gene is TRBV5-1, the J gene TRBJ2-1, with TRBD1 as a possible D gene (6 bases). The V gene lost 0 bases and the J gene lost 5 bases, with 15 bases spanning the gap. The CDR3 is 16 amino acids. Germline V CDR1 and CDR2: SGHRS, YFSETQ. The CDR3 bases are TGCGCCAGCAGCTTGGGTCAGGGGTGGAAGGACAATGAGCAGTTCTTC. This encodes CASSLGQGWKDNEQFF.

V gene TRBV18 combines with J gene TRBJ2-2, with 7 bases fitting TRBD1. The V gene's germline CDR1 is KGHSH and CDR2 LQKENI. With V trimmed by 1 base and J by 5 bases, 4 bases remained unmatched. The CDR3 is made up of 15 amino acids. The CDR3 spells CASSPQQGETGELFF. CDR3 nucleotide sequence: TGTGCCAGCTCACCACAGCAGGGGGAGACCGGGGAGCTGTTTTTT.

This clone was counted between two and nine times. The chain uses TRBV29-1 and TRBJ2-7; D might be TRBD2 (6 bases). CDR1 and CDR2 (germline): SQVTM, ANQGSEA. The CDR3 totals 12 residues. The germline V and J ends were trimmed by 8 bases and 0 bases, with 11 bases remaining between them. CDR3: CSFLTSSYEQYF. As DNA, the CDR3 is TGCAGCTTCCTGACTAGCTCCTACGAGCAGTACTTC.

V gene TRBV4-1 combines with J gene TRBJ2-7, with TRBD2 matching over 7 bases. Germline V lookup: CDR1 MGHRA, CDR2 YSYEKL. V dropped 4 bases and J dropped 0; count of bases not matched to a gene: 9. This CDR3 spans 16 amino acids. The DNA of the CDR3 is TGCGCCAGCAGCCGGGAGTCGGGGGGACGCTCCTACGAGCAGTACTTC. Its protein product is CASSRESGGRSYEQYF.

This rearrangement joins TRBV3-1 (or the pseudogene TRBV3-2) to TRBJ1-1; perhaps TRBD1 as D (6 bases). Between the trimmed V and J ends, which lost 4 bases and 6 bases, there was a span of 21 bases. Germline V gene data show CDR1 as LGHDT and CDR2 as YNNKEL (reference sequence). This CDR3 is 16 amino acids long. In nucleotides, the CDR3 is TGTGCCAGCAGCCGCCAGGGGTCAGCGGCTTTCTCTGAAGCTTTCTTT. The encoded protein is CASSRQGSAAFSEAFF.

Only one count was recorded for this clone. The chain recombines TRBV19 with TRBJ2-2; 9 nucleotides agree with TRBD2. Germline values: CDR1 LNHDA, CDR2 SQIVND (reference sequence). CDR3 size: 19 residues. J lost 5 bases, V lost 8 bases, and 21 bases had no gene match. CDR3 in amino acids: CASRREGNGPGDLTGELFF. In DNA, the CDR3 is TGTGCCAGTCGGCGGGAGGGCAACGGGCCAGGGGATCTTACCGGGGAGCTGTTTTTT.

This chain connects TRBV2 to TRBJ1-1; tentatively, D is TRBD1 (6 bases). Trimming stripped 5 bases from V and 1 base from J, with 14 bases between. This CDR3 is 15 amino acids long. The V gene's germline CDR1 is SNHLY and CDR2 FYNNEI. CDR3 bases: TGTGCCAGCAGTTGGGGCAGGGGCGCGAACACTGAAGCTTTCTTT. It encodes CASSWGRGANTEAFF.

This chain links TRBV10-3 with TRBJ1-2; D might be TRBD1 (6 bases). The V gene's germline CDR1 is ENHRY and CDR2 SYGVKD. Trimming shortened V by 10 bases and J by 0 bases, and 15 bases separated the two germline ends. The CDR3 consists of 14 residues. The CDR3 DNA follows: TGTGCCACCGCGGACAGTCCGCCTAACTATGGCTACACCTTC. This sequence encodes CATADSPPNYGYTF.

The chain recombines TRBV7-2 with TRBJ2-1; D ambiguous. Germline V gene lookup returns CDR1 SGHTA and CDR2 FQGNSA. The CDR3 consists of 13 residues. The V and J ends lost 5 bases and 12 bases respectively, with 17 bases between them. For the CDR3, the DNA is TGTGCCAGCAGCCTCATCGGATCCCAGGTGCAGTTCTTC. Protein sequence: CASSLIGSQVQFF.

J is TRBJ2-7 and V is TRBV27; TRBD1 might be the D (6 bases). V was clipped by 8 bases and J by 3 bases, with 11 bases between them. The CDR3 runs to 12 residues. The germline CDR1 and CDR2 sequences are MNHEY and SMNVEV (reference sequence). CDR3 protein: CASGQQNYEQYF. In nucleotides, the CDR3 is TGTGCCAGCGGACAGCAGAACTACGAGCAGTACTTC.

The chain uses TRBV5-1 and TRBJ1-4; the match to TRBD1 covers 7 bases. This CDR3 region has 16 residues. The germline CDR1 and CDR2 sequences are SGHRS and YFSETQ. V lost 2 bases, J lost 5 bases, and 9 bases stayed unmatched. CDR3 loop: CASSLQKGGSNEKLFF. CDR3 DNA: TGCGCCAGCAGCTTACAAAAAGGGGGCTCCAATGAAAAACTGTTTTTT. The full variable domain, completed using reference TRBV5-1 and TRBJ1-4, is KAGVTQTPRYLIKTRGQQVTLSCSPISGHRSVSWYQQTPGQGLQFLFEYFSETQRNKGNFPGRFSGRQFSNSRSEMNVSTLELGDSALYLCASSLQKGGSNEKLFFGSGTQLSVL.

This sequence joins TRBV6-5 and TRBJ1-1, with D perhaps matching TRBD1 (6 bases). The V end lost 0 bases, the J end lost 5 bases, and 7 bases lay between the germline ends. The CDR3 extends over 13 amino acids. Per germline, CDR1 MNHEY and CDR2 SVGAGI. For the CDR3, the DNA is TGTGCCAGCAGTTACTCACAGGGAACTGAAGCTTTCTTT. It yields the protein CASSYSQGTEAFF.

The chain is built from TRBV4-3 and TRBJ2-7, with a weak D call TRBD2 (7 bases). There are 17 residues in the CDR3. CDR1 and CDR2 from the germline V gene are LGHNA and YSLEER. Trimming shortened V by 0 bases and J by 0 bases, and 15 bases separated the two germline ends. CDR3 coding DNA: TGCGCCAGCAGCCAAGATCAAGGGGGGGGGAGCTCCTACGAGCAGTACTTC. It encodes CASSQDQGGGSSYEQYF.

This chain connects TRBV29-1 to TRBJ2-1; the match to TRBD2 covers 12 bases. Germline loops: CDR1 SQVTM, CDR2 ANQGSEA. V gave up 3 bases and J gave up 5 bases; unmatched junction bases: 8. CDR3 length equals 16 residues. Here the CDR3 reads CSVDVLLAGGDNEQFF. CDR3 DNA: TGCAGCGTTGATGTCTTGCTAGCGGGAGGGGACAATGAGCAGTTCTTC.

This chain's CDR3 is CASSSGEGQPQHF. The DNA of the CDR3 is TGTGCCAGCAGCTCGGGAGAGGGACAGCCCCAGCATTTT. This chain uses TRBV5-5 with TRBJ1-5; D is undetermined. The germline CDR1 and CDR2 sequences are SGHKS and YYEKEE (reference sequence). The CDR3 runs 13 residues. Trimming pared 3 bases from V and 7 bases from J, leaving 11 bases between.

The rearrangement links TRBV7-8 to TRBJ1-2; D is unclear. Germline V gives CDR1 SGHVS, CDR2 FQNEAQ. The CDR3 runs 12 residues. Trimming stripped 0 bases from V and 6 bases from J, with 5 bases between. In DNA, the CDR3 is TGTGCCAGCAGCTTAGCCGGGAATGGCTACACCTTC. Translating it yields CASSLAGNGYTF.

This clone occurred a few times. This sequence joins TRBV5-1 and TRBJ2-7; a possible D gene is TRBD2 (5 bases). The germline CDR1 and CDR2 sequences are SGHRS and YFSETQ. This CDR3 region has 16 residues. V lost 4 bases and J lost 6, with 23 bases in between. CDR3 amino acids: CASSTVLGTRATEQYF. CDR3 coding DNA: TGCGCCAGCAGCACAGTTCTGGGTACTAGGGCAACCGAGCAGTACTTC.

V gene TRBV27 combines with J gene TRBJ1-2, with TRBD1 as a possible D gene (6 bases). V was clipped by 4 bases and J by 4 bases, with 10 bases between them. The germline V gene has CDR1 MNHEY and CDR2 SMNVEV (reference sequence). The CDR3 consists of 13 residues. The CDR3 loop is CASSSGQFYGYTF. As DNA, the CDR3 is TGTGCCAGCAGTTCTGGACAGTTCTATGGCTACACCTTC.

V usage is TRBV3-1 (or the pseudogene TRBV3-2) and J usage is TRBJ1-2; no reliable D call. CDR1 is LGHDT and CDR2 is YNNKEL in the germline V gene (reference sequence). This CDR3 comprises 15 residues. Trimming stripped 4 bases from V and 5 bases from J, with 17 bases between. This chain's CDR3 is CASSPRRERIYGYTF. The CDR3, as DNA: TGTGCCAGCAGCCCCCGTCGGGAGAGAATTTATGGCTACACCTTC.